Following are 3 T cell receptor beta chains from one sample sequenced in a study of regulatory T cells in long-lasting Graves disease. Sequencing libraries for TCR beta were prepared with iRepertoire HTBI primers and Arm-PCR of CDR3 regions. Via MiXCR, TCRdb re-called the multiplex PCR reads, giving one row per CDR3 protein. The data show roughly 700,000 distinct CDR3 sequences, with around 30% seen just once and around 40% held by the top ten. Indicated time point: persistent/refractory GD, antithyroid drugs over 5 years with positive TRAb. There was RNA extracted from PBMCs, and the TCR library was made from it. The input for sequencing was peripheral blood mononuclear cells (PBMCs), taken when the disease was refractory, from a patient treated with antithyroid drugs. These receptors were collected from a female donor with Graves disease.

This chain joins TRBV11-2 and TRBJ1-1; no clear D gene. Germline-derived CDR1 and CDR2 are SGHAT and FQNNGV. The V end was cut by 0 bases, the J end by 2 bases, with 19 bases between. The CDR3 totals 18 residues. The CDR3 sequence: CASSLDSLLTPRNTEAFF. CDR3 nucleotide sequence: TGTGCCAGCAGCTTAGATTCCCTCCTAACACCGAGAAACACTGAAGCTTTCTTT.

In its sample, this clonotype was seen a few times. The chain couples TRBV2 to TRBJ1-5; 9 bases map to TRBD1. The trim removed 6 bases at V and 4 bases at J, leaving 4 bases unmatched. Germline V lookup: CDR1 SNHLY, CDR2 FYNNEI. The CDR3 consists of 14 residues. CDR3 sequence (DNA): TGTGCCAGCAGACGGGACAGGGCTAATCAGCCCCAGCATTTT. It yields the protein CASRRDRANQPQHF. Filled out from reference TRBV2 and TRBJ1-5, the complete variable domain reads EPEVTQTPSHQVTQMGQEVILRCVPISNHLYFYWYRQILGQKVEFLVSFYNNEISEKSEIFDDQFSVERPDGSNFTLKIRSTKLEDSAMYFCASRRDRANQPQHFGDGTRLSIL.

In this sample, this clonotype turned up many times. This chain uses TRBV11-3 with TRBJ2-5; D not certain. The CDR3 runs 15 residues. The germline V and J ends were trimmed by 0 bases and 0 bases, with 8 bases remaining between them. CDR1 and CDR2 from the germline V gene are SGHNT and YENEEA. The CDR3 here is CASSLDRWHQETQYF. The CDR3 region has the DNA TGTGCCAGCAGCTTAGACAGGTGGCACCAAGAGACCCAGTACTTC. The entire variable domain, with the rest obtained from reference TRBV11-3 and TRBJ2-5, is as follows: EAGVVQSPRYKIIEKKQPVAFWCNPISGHNTLYWYLQNLGQGPELLIRYENEEAVDDSQLPKDRFSAERLKGVDSTLKIQPAELGDSAVYLCASSLDRWHQETQYFGPGTRLLVL.